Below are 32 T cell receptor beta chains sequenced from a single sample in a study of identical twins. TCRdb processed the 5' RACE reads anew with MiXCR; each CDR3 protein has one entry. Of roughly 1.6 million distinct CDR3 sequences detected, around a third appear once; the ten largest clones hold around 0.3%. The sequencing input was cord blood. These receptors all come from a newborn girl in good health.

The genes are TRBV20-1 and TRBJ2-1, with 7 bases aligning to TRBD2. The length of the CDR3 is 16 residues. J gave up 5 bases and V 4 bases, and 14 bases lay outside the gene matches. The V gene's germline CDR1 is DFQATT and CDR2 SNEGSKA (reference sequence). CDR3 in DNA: TGCAGTGCTAAGCCCAGGACTAGGCTTCTTGACAATGAGCAGTTCTTC. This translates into CSAKPRTRLLDNEQFF.

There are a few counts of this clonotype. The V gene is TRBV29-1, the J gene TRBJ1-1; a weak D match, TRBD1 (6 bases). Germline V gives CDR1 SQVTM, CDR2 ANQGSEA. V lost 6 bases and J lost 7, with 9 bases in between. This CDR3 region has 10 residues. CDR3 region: CSVEQGEAFF. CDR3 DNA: TGCAGCGTGGAACAGGGTGAAGCTTTCTTT.

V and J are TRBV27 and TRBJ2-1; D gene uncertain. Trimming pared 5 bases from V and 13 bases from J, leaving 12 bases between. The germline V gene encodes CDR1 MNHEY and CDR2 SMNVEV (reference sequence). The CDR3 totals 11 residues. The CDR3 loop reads CASSHPETQFF. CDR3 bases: TGTGCCAGCAGTCACCCAGAGACCCAGTTCTTC.

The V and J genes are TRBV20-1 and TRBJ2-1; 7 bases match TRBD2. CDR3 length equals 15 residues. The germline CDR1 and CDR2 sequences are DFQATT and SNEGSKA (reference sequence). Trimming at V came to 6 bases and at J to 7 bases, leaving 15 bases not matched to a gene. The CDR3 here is CSAPGREIGGNEQFF. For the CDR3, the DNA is TGCAGTGCCCCCGGGCGGGAGATAGGAGGGAATGAGCAGTTCTTC.

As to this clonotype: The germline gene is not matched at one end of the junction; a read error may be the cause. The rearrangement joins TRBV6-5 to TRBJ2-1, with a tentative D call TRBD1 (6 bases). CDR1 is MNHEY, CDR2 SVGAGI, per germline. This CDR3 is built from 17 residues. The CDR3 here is CASSYSPIQGNYNGQFF. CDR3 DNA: TGTGCCAGCAGTTACTCCCCTATACAGGGTAACTACAATGGGCAGTTCTTC.

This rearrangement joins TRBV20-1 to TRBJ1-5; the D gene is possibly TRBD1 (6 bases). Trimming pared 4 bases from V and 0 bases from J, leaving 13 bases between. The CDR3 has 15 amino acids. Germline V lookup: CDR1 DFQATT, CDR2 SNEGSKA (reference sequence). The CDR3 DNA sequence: TGCAGTGCTACGGACAGACATTATAGCAATCAGCCCCAGCATTTT. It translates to CSATDRHYSNQPQHF.

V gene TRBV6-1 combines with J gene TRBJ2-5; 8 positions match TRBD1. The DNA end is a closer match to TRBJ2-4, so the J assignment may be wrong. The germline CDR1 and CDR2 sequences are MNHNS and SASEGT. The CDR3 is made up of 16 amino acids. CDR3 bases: TGTGCCAGCGGGTCACAGGGGGTGGGTTCAGGAAACATTCAGTACTTC. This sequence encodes CASGSQGVGSGNIQYF.

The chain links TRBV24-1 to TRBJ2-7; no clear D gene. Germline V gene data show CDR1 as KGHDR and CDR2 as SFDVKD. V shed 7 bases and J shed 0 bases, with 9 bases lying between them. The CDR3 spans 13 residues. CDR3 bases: TGTGCCACCAGCGGCAGTAGCTCCTACGAGCAGTACTTC. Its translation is CATSGSSSYEQYF.

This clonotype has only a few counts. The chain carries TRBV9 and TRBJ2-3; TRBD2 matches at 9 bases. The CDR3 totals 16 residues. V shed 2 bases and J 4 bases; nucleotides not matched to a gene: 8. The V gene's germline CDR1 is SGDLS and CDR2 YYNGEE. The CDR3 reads CASSVGGGAPADTQYF. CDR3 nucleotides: TGTGCCAGCAGCGTCGGCGGGGGGGCTCCGGCAGATACGCAGTATTTT. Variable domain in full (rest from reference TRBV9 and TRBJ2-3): DSGVTQTPKHLITATGQRVTLRCSPRSGDLSVYWYQQSLDQGLQFLIQYYNGEERAKGNILERFSAQQFPDLHSELNLSSLELGDSALYFCASSVGGGAPADTQYFGPGTRLTVL.

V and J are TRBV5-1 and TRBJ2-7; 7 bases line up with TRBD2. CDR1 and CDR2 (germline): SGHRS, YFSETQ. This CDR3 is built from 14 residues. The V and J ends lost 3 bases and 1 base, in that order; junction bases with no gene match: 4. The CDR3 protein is CASSSQAGSYEQYF. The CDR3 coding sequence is TGCGCCAGCAGCTCACAAGCGGGGTCCTACGAGCAGTACTTC. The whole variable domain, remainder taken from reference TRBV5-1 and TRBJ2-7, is KAGVTQTPRYLIKTRGQQVTLSCSPISGHRSVSWYQQTPGQGLQFLFEYFSETQRNKGNFPGRFSGRQFSNSRSEMNVSTLELGDSALYLCASSSQAGSYEQYFGPGTRLTVT.

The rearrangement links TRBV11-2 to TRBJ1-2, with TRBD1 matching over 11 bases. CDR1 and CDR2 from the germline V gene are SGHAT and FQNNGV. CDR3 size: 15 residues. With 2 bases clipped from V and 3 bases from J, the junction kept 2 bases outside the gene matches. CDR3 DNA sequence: TGTGCCAGCAGCTTATGGGGACAGGGGGACTATGGCTACACCTTC. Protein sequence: CASSLWGQGDYGYTF.

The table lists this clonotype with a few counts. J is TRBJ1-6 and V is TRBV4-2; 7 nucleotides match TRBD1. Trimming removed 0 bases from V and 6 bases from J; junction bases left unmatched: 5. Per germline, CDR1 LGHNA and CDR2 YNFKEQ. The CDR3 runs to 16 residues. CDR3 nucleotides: TGTGCCAGCAGCCAAGAGGGGGACAGCCCTAATTCACCCCTCCACTTT. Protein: CASSQEGDSPNSPLHF.

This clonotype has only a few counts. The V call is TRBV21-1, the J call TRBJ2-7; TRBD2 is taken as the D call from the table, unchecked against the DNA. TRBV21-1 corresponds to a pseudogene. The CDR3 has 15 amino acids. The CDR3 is CASAPGLPTLYEQYF. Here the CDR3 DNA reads TGTGCCAGCGCCCCGGGTCTTCCTACCCTCTACGAGCAGTACTTC.

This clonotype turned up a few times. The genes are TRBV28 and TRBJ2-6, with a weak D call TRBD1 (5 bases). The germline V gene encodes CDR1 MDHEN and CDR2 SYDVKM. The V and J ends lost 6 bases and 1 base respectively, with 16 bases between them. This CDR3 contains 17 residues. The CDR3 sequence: CASRVRTWESGANVLTF. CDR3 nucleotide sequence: TGTGCCAGCAGAGTCAGGACATGGGAATCTGGGGCCAACGTCCTGACTTTC.

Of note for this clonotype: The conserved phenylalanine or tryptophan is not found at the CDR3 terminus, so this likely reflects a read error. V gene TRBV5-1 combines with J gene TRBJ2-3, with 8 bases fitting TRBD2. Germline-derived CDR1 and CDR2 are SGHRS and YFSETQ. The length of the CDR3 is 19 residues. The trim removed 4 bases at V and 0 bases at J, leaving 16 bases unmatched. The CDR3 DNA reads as TGCGCCAGCAGCAGCTGGCAGGGCGGGAGGCCCCCTAGCACAGATACGCAGTATTTA. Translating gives CASSSWQGGRPPSTDTQYL.

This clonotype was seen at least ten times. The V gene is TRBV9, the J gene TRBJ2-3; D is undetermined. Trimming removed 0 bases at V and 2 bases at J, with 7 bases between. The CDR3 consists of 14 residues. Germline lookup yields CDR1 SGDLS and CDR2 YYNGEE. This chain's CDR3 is CASSVVGLTDTQYF. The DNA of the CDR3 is TGTGCCAGCAGCGTAGTCGGTCTCACAGATACGCAGTATTTT.

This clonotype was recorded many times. This CDR3 reads CASTVRDTQTPQETQYF. CDR3 nucleotide sequence: TGTGCCAGCACAGTTAGGGACACCCAAACTCCCCAAGAGACCCAGTACTTC. V and J are TRBV25-1 and TRBJ2-5; D may be TRBD1 (6 bases). The germline V gene has CDR1 MGHDK and CDR2 SYGVNS. Trimming removed 7 bases from V and 1 base from J, with 22 bases in between. This CDR3 spans 17 amino acids.

DNA of the CDR3: TGCGCCAGCAGCTTGGACGGGGGTACCGGGGAGCTGTTTTTT. This encodes CASSLDGGTGELFF. The genes are TRBV5-1 and TRBJ2-2, with D maybe TRBD2 (6 bases). The V gene lost 0 bases and the J gene lost 5 bases, with 8 bases spanning the gap. Germline CDR1 SGHRS, CDR2 YFSETQ. This CDR3 is 14 amino acids long.

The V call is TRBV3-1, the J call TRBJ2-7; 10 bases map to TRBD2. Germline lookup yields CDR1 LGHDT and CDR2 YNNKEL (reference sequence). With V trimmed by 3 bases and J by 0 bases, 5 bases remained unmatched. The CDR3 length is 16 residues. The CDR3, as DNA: TGTGCCAGCAGCCATGAGAGGACTAGCGGCTCCTACGAGCAGTACTTC. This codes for CASSHERTSGSYEQYF.

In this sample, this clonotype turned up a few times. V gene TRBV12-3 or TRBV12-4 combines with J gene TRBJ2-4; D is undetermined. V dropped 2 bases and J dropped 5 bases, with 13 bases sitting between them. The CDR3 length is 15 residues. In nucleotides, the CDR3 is TGTGCCAGCAGTTTAACTATAAAATCCCAAAACATTCAGTACTTC. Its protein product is CASSLTIKSQNIQYF.

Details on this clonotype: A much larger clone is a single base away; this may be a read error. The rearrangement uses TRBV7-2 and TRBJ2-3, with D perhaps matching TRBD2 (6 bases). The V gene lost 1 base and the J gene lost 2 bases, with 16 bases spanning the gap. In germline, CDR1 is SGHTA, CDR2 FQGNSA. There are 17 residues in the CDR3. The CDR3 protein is CASSLGTNLLTTDTQYF. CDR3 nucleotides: TGTGCCAGCAGCTTAGGGACTAACCTCCTGACCACAGATACGCAGTATTTT.

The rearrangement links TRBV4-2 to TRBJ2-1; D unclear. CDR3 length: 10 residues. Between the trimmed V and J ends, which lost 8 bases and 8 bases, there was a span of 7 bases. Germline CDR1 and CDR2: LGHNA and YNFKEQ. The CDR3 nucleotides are TGTGCCAGCGGTGGGTATGAGCAGTTCTTC. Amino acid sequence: CASGGYEQFF.

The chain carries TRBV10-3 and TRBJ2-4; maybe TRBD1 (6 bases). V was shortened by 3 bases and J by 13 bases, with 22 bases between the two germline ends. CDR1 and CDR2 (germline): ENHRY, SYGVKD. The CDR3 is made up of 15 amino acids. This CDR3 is CAISELTGPLGEQYF. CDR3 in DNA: TGTGCCATCAGTGAACTGACAGGCCCCCTAGGGGAGCAGTACTTC.

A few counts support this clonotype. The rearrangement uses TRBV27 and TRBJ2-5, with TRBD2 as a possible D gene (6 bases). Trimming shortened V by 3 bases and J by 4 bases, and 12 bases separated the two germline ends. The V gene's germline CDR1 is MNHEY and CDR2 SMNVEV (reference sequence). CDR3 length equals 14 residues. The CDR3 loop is CASSFGGAIETQYF. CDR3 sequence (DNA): TGTGCCAGCAGTTTCGGAGGGGCAATAGAGACCCAGTACTTC.

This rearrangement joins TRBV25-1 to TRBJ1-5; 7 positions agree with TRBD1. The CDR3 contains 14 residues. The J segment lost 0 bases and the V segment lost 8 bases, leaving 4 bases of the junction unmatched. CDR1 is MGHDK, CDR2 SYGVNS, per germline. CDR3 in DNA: TGTGCCAGCGTTGACAGGGATAGCAATCAGCCCCAGCATTTT. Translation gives CASVDRDSNQPQHF.

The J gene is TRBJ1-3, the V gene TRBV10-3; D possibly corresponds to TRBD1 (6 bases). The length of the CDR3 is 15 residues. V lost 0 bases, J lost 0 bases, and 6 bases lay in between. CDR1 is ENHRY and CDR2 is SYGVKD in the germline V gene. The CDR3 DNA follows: TGTGCCATCAGTGAGTCGGGACACTCTGGAAACACCATATATTTT. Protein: CAISESGHSGNTIYF.

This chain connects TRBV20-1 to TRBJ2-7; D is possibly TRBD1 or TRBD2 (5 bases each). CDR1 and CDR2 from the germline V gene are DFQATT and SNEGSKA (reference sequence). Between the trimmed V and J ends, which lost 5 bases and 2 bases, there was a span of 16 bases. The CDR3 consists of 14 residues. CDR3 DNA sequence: TGCAGTGCTGACGGGACGGCATCCACCTACGAGCAGTACTTC. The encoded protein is CSADGTASTYEQYF.

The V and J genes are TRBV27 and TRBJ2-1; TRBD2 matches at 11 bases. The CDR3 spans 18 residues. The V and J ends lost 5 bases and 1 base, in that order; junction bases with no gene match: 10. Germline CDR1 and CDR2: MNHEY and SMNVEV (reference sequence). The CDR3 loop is CASSLAGGITRSYNEQFF. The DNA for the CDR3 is TGTGCCAGCAGTCTAGCGGGAGGAATAACTCGTTCCTACAATGAGCAGTTCTTC.

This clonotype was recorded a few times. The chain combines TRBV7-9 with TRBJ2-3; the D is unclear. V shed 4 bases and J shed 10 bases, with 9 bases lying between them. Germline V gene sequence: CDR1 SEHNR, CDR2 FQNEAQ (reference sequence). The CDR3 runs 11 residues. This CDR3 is CASSSGPPQYF. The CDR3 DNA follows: TGTGCCAGCAGCTCTGGACCACCGCAGTATTTT.

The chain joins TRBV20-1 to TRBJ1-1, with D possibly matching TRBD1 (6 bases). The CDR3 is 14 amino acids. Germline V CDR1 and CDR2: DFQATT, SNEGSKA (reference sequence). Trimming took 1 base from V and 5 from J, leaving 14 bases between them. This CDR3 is CSARGPGVGTEAFF. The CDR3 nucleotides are TGCAGTGCTAGAGGCCCAGGGGTGGGGACTGAAGCTTTCTTT.

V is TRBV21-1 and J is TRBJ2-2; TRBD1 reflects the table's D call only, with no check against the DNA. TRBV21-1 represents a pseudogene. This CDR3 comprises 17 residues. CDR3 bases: TGTGCCAGCAGCAAAGAAAGTAAGGGGCATAGTCCCGGGGAGCTGTTTTTT. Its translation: CASSKESKGHSPGELFF.

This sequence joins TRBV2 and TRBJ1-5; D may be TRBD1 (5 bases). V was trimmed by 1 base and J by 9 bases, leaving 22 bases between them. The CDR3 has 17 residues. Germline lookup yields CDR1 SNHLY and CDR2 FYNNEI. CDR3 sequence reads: CASSEVVRGPVRLPQHF. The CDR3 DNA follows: TGTGCCAGCAGTGAAGTGGTAAGGGGCCCCGTGAGGCTGCCCCAGCATTTT.